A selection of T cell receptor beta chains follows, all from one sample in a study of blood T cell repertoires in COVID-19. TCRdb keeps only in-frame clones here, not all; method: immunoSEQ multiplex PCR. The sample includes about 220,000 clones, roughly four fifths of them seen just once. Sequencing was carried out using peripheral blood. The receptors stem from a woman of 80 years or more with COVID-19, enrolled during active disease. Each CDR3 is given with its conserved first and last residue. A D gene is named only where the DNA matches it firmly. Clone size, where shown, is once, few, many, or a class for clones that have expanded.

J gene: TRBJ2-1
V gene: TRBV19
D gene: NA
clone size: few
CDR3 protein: CASREGDWNPRQFF
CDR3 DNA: TGTGCCAGTAGGGAGGGAGATTGGAACCCTCGGCAGTTCTTC

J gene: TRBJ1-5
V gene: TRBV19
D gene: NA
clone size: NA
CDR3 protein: CASSTAAGAGNQPQHF
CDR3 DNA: TGTGCCAGTAGTACTGCCGCGGGTGCCGGCAATCAGCCCCAGCATTTT

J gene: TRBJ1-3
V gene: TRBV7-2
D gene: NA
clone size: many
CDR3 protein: CASSFFGGQGRNTIYF
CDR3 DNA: TGTGCCAGCAGCTTCTTCGGAGGGCAGGGCCGTAACACCATATATTTT

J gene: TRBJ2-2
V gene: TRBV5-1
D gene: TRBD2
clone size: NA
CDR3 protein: CASSARGGETGELFF
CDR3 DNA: TGCGCCAGCAGCGCGCGGGGGGGCGAAACCGGGGAGCTGTTTTTT

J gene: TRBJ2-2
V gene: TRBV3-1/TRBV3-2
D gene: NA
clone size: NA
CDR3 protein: CASSQGHTGELFF
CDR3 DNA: TGTGCCAGCAGCCAAGGGCACACCGGGGAGCTGTTTTTT

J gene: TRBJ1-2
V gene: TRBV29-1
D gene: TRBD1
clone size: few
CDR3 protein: CSVAPDRAYGYTF
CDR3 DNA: TGCAGCGTCGCTCCCGACAGGGCTTATGGCTACACCTTC

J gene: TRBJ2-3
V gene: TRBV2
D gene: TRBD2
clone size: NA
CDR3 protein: CASMLLAGVSSTDTQYF
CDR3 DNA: TGTGCCAGCATGTTACTAGCGGGGGTGTCTAGCACAGATACGCAGTATTTT

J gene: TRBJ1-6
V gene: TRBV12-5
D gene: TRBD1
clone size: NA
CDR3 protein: CASGADRGAGSPLHF
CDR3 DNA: TGTGCTAGTGGCGCGGACAGGGGTGCGGGTTCACCCCTCCACTTT

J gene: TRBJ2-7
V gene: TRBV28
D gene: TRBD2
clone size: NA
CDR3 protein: CASRVSGRPYEQYF
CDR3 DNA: TGTGCCAGCAGGGTTAGCGGGAGGCCTTACGAGCAGTACTTC

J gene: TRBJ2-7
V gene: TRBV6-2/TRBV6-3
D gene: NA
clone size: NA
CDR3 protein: CASTPAGPYEQYF
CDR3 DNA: TGTGCCAGCACCCCGGCGGGGCCCTACGAGCAGTACTTC

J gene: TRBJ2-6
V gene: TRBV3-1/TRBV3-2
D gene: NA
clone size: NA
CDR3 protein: CASSPQAGANVLTF
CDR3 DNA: TGTGCCAGCAGCCCGCAGGCCGGGGCCAACGTCCTGACTTTC

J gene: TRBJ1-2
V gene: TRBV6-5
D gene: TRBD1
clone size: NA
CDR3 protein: CASSWGQGVPNYGYTF
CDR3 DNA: TGTGCCAGCAGTTGGGGACAGGGTGTTCCTAACTATGGCTACACCTTC

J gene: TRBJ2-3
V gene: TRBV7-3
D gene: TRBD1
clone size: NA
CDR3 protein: CASSLTGVMTDTQYF
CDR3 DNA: TGTGCCAGCAGCCTGACAGGGGTTATGACAGATACGCAGTATTTT

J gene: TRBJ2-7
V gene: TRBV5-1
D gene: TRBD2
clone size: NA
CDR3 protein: CASSPARGGLDEQYF
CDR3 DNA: TGCGCCAGCAGCCCAGCTCGGGGAGGGTTAGACGAGCAGTACTTC

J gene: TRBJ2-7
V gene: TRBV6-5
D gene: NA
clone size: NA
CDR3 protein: CASTTLGPYEQYF
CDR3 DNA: TGTGCCAGCACCACACTGGGCCCCTACGAGCAGTACTTC

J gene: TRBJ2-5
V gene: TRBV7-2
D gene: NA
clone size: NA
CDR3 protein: CASSLAGVRETQYF
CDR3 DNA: TGTGCCAGCAGCTTAGCGGGAGTCCGGGAGACCCAGTACTTC

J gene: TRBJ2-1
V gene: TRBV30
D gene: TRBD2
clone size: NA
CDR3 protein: CAWSPGLADEQFF
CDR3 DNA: TGTGCCTGGAGTCCGGGACTAGCGGACGAGCAGTTCTTC

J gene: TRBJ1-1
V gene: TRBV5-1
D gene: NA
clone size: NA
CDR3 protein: CASSYSTGNTEAFF
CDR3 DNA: TGCGCCAGCAGCTATTCGACGGGGAACACTGAAGCTTTCTTT

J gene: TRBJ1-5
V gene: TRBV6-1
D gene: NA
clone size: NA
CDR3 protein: CASSEVAGPQHF
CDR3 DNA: TGTGCCAGCAGTGAAGTTGCGGGGCCCCAGCATTTT

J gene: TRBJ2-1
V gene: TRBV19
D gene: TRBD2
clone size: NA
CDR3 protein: CASSLGSGGSSYNEQFF
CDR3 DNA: TGTGCCAGTAGTCTAGGAAGCGGGGGGAGCTCCTACAATGAGCAGTTCTTC

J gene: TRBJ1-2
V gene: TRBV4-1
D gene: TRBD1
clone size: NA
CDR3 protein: CASSQSTGGSYGYTF
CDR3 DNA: TGCGCCAGCAGCCAATCTACAGGGGGCTCCTATGGCTACACCTTC

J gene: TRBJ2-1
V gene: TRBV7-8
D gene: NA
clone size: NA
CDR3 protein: CASSLRGPDNEQFF
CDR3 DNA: TGTGCCAGCAGCCTACGAGGGCCCGACAATGAGCAGTTCTTC

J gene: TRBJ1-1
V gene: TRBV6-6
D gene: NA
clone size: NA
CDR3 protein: CASTSKIASTEAFF
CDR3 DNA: TGTGCCAGCACCTCAAAGATCGCGAGCACTGAAGCTTTCTTT

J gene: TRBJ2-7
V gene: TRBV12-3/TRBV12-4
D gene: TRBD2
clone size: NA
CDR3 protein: CASSFGLAREQYF
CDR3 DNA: TGTGCCAGCAGTTTCGGACTAGCTAGGGAGCAGTACTTC

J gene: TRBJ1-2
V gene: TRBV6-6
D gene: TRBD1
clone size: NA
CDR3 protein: CASSYSSTGGYGYTF
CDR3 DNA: TGTGCCAGCAGTTACTCCTCGACAGGGGGCTATGGCTACACCTTC

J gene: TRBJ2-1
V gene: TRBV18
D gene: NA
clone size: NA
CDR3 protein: CASSPMGGNEQFF
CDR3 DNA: TGTGCCAGCTCCCCGATGGGGGGCAATGAGCAGTTCTTC

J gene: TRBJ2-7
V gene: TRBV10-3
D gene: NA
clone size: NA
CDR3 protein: CAISGGGAYEQYF
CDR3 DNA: TGTGCCATCAGTGGAGGGGGGGCTTACGAGCAGTACTTC

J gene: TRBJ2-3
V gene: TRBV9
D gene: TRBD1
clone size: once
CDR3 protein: CASSSQGALISDTQYF
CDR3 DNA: TGTGCCAGCAGCTCACAGGGGGCGCTGATTAGTGATACGCAGTATTTT

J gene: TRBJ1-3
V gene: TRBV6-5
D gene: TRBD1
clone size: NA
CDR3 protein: CASSPGQGHDTIYF
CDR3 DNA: TGTGCCAGCAGTCCCGGACAGGGGCATGACACCATATATTTT

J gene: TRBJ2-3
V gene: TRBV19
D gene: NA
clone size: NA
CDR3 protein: CASSIGPNTQYF
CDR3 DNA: TGTGCCAGTAGTATAGGGCCAAATACGCAGTATTTT

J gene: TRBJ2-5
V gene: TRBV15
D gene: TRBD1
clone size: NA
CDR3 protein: CATSRDLAGGGEETQYF
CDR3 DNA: TGTGCCACCAGCAGAGATTTGGCAGGGGGCGGAGAAGAGACCCAGTACTTC

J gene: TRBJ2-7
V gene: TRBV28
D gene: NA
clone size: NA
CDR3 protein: CASSLSYYEQYF
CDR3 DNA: TGTGCCAGCAGTTTATCCTACTACGAGCAGTACTTC

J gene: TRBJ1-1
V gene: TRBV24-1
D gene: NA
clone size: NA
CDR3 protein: CATSDPGSEAFF
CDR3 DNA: TGTGCCACCAGTGATCCGGGATCTGAAGCTTTCTTT